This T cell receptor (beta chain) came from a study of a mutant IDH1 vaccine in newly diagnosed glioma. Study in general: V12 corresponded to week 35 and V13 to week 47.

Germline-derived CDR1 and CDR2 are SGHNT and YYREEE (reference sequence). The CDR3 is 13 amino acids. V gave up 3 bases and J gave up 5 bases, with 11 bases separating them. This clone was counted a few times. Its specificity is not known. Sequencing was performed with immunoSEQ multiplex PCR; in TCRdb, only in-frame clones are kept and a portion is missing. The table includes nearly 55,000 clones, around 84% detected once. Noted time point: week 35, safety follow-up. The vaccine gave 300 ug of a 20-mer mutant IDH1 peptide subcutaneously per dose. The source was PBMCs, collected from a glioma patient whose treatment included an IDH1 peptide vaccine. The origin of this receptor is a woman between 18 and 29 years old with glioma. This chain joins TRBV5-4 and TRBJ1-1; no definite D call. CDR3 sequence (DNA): TGTGCCAGCAGCTCTCCCCCCCTAACTGAAGCTTTCTTT. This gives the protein CASSSPPLTEAFF.